This TCR beta chain was recorded in a study of shared clonotypes between healthy human individuals. The wider study: CD4 naive and CD4 memory each took three plates per donor, while CD8 naive took two and CD8 memory one.

Generated by immunoSEQ multiplex PCR, the TCRdb table keeps only in-frame clones and is missing some. Of some 660,000 clones in the sample, 60% to 75% were seen once. This CDR3 spans 16 amino acids. Germline lookup yields CDR1 LNHDA and CDR2 SQIVND (reference sequence). The junction had 10 bases not matched to a gene; V was cut back by 6 bases and J by 1 base. V is TRBV19 and J is TRBJ1-1; TRBD1 matches 8 bases. The sample consisted of memory CD4+ T cells sorted from blood. Subset here: CD45RA-negative fraction. The TCR originated in a woman aged 25 to 39 in good health. The CDR3 DNA reads TGTGCCAGTAGGACAGGGGTACGAAATCGGAACACTGAAGCTTTCTTT. This encodes CASRTGVRNRNTEAFF.